This T cell receptor beta chain was profiled in a study of cytomegalovirus exposure and HLA in healthy donors. Overall study results and limits: Listed as cytomegalovirus-associated were 150 to 200 TCR beta chains. There were several of the most significant clusters that appeared linked to common viral pathogens in a later analysis. Testing in vitro showed a few CMV-associated chains specific for CMV antigens. Rarity characterized most TCR sequences, yet some public TCRs appeared in many donors.

The CDR3 loop spans 13 amino acids. Germline assignment: CDR1 SGHTA and CDR2 FQGNSA. V was trimmed by 5 bases and J by 2 bases, leaving 9 bases between them. As to this clone: The target antigen is unknown.

Vbeta (60) and Jbeta (13) primers were used in the PCR. TCRdb's copy holds only in-frame clones and misses some; the assay was immunoSEQ multiplex PCR. This sample has fewer than 250,000 clones, with around 90% found just once. The V and J genes are TRBV7-2 and TRBJ2-5; possibly TRBD1 for D (6 bases). The TCR sequence derives from a woman aged 18-29 years in good health and CMV-seronegative. Sequences were obtained from PBMCs. The chain's CDR3 is CASSQGRQETQYF. The CDR3 bases are TGTGCCAGCAGCCAGGGGCGACAAGAGACCCAGTACTTC.